This T cell receptor beta chain was captured by sequencing in a study of shared clonotypes between healthy human individuals. The CDR3 extends over 17 amino acids. Germline loops: CDR1 SEHNR, CDR2 FQNEAQ (reference sequence). The V end lost 1 base, the J end lost 0 bases, and 14 bases lay between the germline ends. General study points: When compared with the clonotypes that were shared by all four sorted-subset donors, the non-shared clonotypes turned out to have lower generation probabilities. Represented diversity, genetic and exposure-history alike, was limited by few donors.

To note about this clone: Its antigen is still unknown.

Clones were sequenced by immunoSEQ multiplex PCR, and TCRdb holds only the in-frame ones, with some missing. The sample gives 1,500,000 or so clones, roughly 96% of which show up once; 1% to 1.5% is in the top ten. The source material was naive CD4+ T cells sorted from blood. Specified subset: CD45RA+ positively selected. The receptor was derived from a man aged 30-40 years in good health. The rearrangement joins TRBV7-9 to TRBJ2-3; D is perhaps TRBD2 (5 bases). The chain's CDR3 is CASSLGSGRVSTDTQYF. CDR3 in DNA: TGTGCCAGCAGCTTAGGATCCGGGCGGGTGAGCACAGATACGCAGTATTTT.